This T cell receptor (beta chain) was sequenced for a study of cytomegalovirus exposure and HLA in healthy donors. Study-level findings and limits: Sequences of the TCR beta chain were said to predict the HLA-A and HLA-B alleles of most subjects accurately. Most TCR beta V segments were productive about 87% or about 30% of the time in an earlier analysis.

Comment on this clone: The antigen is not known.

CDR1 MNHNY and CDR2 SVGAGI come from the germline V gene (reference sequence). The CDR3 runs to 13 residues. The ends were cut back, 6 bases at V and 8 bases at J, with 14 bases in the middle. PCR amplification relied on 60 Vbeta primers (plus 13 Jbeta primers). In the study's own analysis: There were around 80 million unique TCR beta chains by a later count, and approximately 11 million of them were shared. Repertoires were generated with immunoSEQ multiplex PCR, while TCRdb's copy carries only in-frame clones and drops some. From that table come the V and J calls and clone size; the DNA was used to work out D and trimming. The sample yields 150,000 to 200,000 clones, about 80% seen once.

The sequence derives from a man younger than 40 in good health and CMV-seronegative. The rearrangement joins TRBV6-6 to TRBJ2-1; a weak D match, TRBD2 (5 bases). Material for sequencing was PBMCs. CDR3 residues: CASSPRGGDEQFF. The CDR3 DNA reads TGTGCCAGCAGCCCTCGGGGTGGAGATGAGCAGTTCTTC.